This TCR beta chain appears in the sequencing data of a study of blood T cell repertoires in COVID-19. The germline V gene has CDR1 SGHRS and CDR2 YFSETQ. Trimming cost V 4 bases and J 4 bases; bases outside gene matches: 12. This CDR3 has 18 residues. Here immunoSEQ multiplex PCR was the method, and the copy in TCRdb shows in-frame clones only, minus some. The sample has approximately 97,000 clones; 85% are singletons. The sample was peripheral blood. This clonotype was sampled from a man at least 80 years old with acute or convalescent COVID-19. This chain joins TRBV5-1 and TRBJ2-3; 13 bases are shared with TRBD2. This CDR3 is CASSARTSGSLGADTQYF. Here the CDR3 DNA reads TGCGCCAGCAGCGCACGGACTAGCGGGAGTTTAGGCGCAGATACGCAGTATTTT.